This entry describes one TCR beta chain. This sample stems from a study of blood T cell repertoires in COVID-19. Study-level information: The United States, Italy and Spain were the sources of the acute and convalescent COVID-19 samples. T cells, B-cell-depleted T cells, or PBMCs supplied cDNA or gDNA.

Study processing details: For nucleated cells, counts were estimated from reference gene primer amplification. Sequencing was performed with immunoSEQ multiplex PCR; in TCRdb, only in-frame clones are kept and a portion is missing. From that table come the V and J calls and clone size; the DNA was used to work out D and trimming. The repertoire holds about 75,000 clones, about four fifths seen once, with 5% to 6% in the top ten. Germline loops: CDR1 LNHDA, CDR2 SQIVND (reference sequence). V shed 7 bases and J shed 2 bases, with 12 bases lying between them. CDR3 size: 14 residues. This receptor was obtained from a woman older than 75 with active or convalescent COVID-19. The genes are TRBV19 and TRBJ1-3; possible D gene TRBD1, 5 bases. Sample: peripheral blood. As DNA, the CDR3 is TGTGCCAGTACCATCCGGGGGACTGGAAACACCATATATTTT. This encodes CASTIRGTGNTIYF.